This TCR beta chain was documented in a study of cytomegalovirus exposure and HLA in healthy donors. Looking at the study overall: From about 179 million T cells, an earlier analysis saw roughly 110 million unique TCR beta sequences.

Study-wide results and caveats: Further analysis was carried out later, and it showed several of the most significant clusters appearing linked to common viral pathogens. Segments of the TCR beta V type were, in most cases, productive about 90% or about 30% of the time in an earlier analysis.

There were likely unrecorded immune exposures, though donors were nominally healthy when sampled. Primers: 60 Vbeta forward and 13 Jbeta reverse. Only in-frame clones appear in the TCRdb table, and some are missing; sequencing was by immunoSEQ multiplex PCR. The sample lists some 74,000 clones, 66% occurring once. Germline V gives CDR1 SQVTM, CDR2 ANQGSEA. The CDR3 loop spans 13 amino acids. V gave up 4 bases and J gave up 4 bases, with 11 bases separating them. This clone was seen a handful of times. Its antigen is not known. The sample was PBMCs. The V gene is TRBV29-1, the J gene TRBJ1-5; D perhaps matches TRBD1 (6 bases). The clonotype originates from a man aged 35-49 years in good health and CMV-seropositive. This chain's CDR3 is CSVGTDANQPQHF. CDR3 sequence (DNA): TGCAGCGTTGGGACAGACGCAAATCAGCCCCAGCATTTT.